Sequencing of this T cell receptor (beta chain) was carried out in a study of T cell changes during pregnancy in multiple sclerosis. Clones were sequenced by immunoSEQ multiplex PCR, and TCRdb holds only the in-frame ones, with some missing. Of over 25,000 clones detected, about 93% appear once; the ten largest clones hold around 6.2%. The CDR3 covers 15 residues. Germline CDR1 and CDR2: LNHDA and SQIVND (reference sequence). Trimming removed 1 base from V and 4 bases from J, with 11 bases in between. Sequenced here: CD8+ T cells from peripheral blood mononuclear cells, sampled before pregnancy. The V and J genes are TRBV19 and TRBJ1-3, with D unclear. This clonotype was obtained from a female donor with multiple sclerosis, enrolled in a pregnancy study. CDR3 sequence reads: CASSIADLGGNTIYF. The CDR3 DNA reads TGTGCCAGTAGTATAGCTGACCTCGGGGGAAACACCATATATTTT.